This is a list of T cell receptor beta chains from one sample in a study of T cell responses to AZD1222 COVID-19 vaccine. Profiled with immunoSEQ multiplex PCR; TCRdb holds only in-frame clones, not every one. The sample includes 100,000 or so clones, 92% of them seen just once. The sample here was peripheral blood, taken on day 0 of AZD1222 vaccination. These receptors were obtained from an adult in good health. CDR3s include the opening cysteine and the closing phenylalanine or tryptophan. Some rows have no size entry. The others give once, few or many, or a class for an expanded clone.

clone_size v_call cdr3_aa
- TRBV7-2 CASSPTGGQADTQYF
- TRBV5-6 CASSGTRNYGYTF
- TRBV7-2 CASSLGASAYEQYF
once TRBV20-1 CRPGDGETQYF
- TRBV7-2 CASRATGGGYGYTF
- TRBV4-2 CASSPEAGGTDTQYF
- TRBV5-1 CASSLDSGVAGYTF
- TRBV10-3 CAISESSLSNSPLHF
medium-sized TRBV9 CASSRQGDTEAFF
few TRBV7-8 CASSLGGPPLREKLFF
- TRBV9 CASSVSREGANVLTF
- TRBV28 CASSLGAGKTYEQYF
- TRBV5-1 CASSPTGGVQETQYF
- TRBV21-1 CASSKVRQGAVSGEKLFF
- TRBV11-3 CASTLRVAGADEQFF
- TRBV7-9 CASSPSTSGRATGELFF
once TRBV2 CASRSRQGFTDTQYF
- TRBV15 CATSRVVRTDTQYF
- TRBV28 CASSLLGSHYGYTF
- TRBV18 CASSPPTGEDYGYTF
- TRBV7-2 CASSQRREGEQFF
- TRBV19 CASSLEGLTSGGLDEQYF
- TRBV6-1 CASSEAGTPSGEQYF
- TRBV6-2/TRBV6-3 CASSPPRYEQYF
- TRBV9 CASSVATKDATPKQFF
few TRBV11-2 CASSLYAAFYGYTF
once TRBV2 CASSRHRVRDTGELFF
once TRBV12-3/TRBV12-4 CASSLTGSQQYF
once TRBV11-3 CASSLGGGSGELFF
- TRBV7-8 CASSLGGLAGNNEQFF
- TRBV7-2 CASSYDSSGANVLTF
- TRBV7-3 CASSPRLADEQFF
- TRBV4-2 CASSQPGTKNEQYF
- TRBV5-1 CASSEARRNTEAFF
- TRBV19 CASRPTPGGGQPQHF
- TRBV30 CACQGQGAIGYTF
- TRBV6-2/TRBV6-3 CASSSRALNTEAFF
- TRBV5-1 CASSYRSGASYEQYF
- TRBV13 CASSGTGGRETQYF
- TRBV6-5 CASNRGNTEAFF
- TRBV9 CASSVAGGGNEKLFF
- TRBV4-3 CASSQVRGLAGGIQFF
- TRBV28 CASSLLTLADQPQHF
- TRBV15 CATSRTIRDRGNNEQFF
- TRBV7-9 CASSTQRDAGNTIYF
- TRBV19 CASSRGNSNQPQHF
- TRBV5-1 CASNTGSTDTQYF
- TRBV7-3 CASSRDRGYEQYF
- TRBV28 CASSLPGPNYGYTF
- TRBV5-4 CASSDPGLLNTEAFF
- TRBV9 CASRSNYGYTF
once TRBV27 CASSFTPPRDSYGYTF
- TRBV6-2/TRBV6-3 CASSSTGTGTDTQYF